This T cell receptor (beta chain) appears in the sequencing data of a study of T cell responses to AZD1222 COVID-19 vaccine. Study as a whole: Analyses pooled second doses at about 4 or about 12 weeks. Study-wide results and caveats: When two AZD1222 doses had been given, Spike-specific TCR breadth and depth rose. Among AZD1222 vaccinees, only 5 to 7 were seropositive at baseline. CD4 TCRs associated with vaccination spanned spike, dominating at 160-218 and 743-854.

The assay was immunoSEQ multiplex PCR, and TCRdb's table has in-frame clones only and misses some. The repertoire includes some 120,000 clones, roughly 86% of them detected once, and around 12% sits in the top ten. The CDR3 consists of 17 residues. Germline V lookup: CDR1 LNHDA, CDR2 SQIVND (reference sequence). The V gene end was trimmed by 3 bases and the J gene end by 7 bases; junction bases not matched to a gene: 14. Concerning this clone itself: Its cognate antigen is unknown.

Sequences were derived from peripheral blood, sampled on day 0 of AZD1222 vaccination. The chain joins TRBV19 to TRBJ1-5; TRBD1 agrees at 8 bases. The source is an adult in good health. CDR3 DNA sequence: TGTGCCAGTAGTATCCTCGACAGGGGAAGAGTCAAACAGCCCCAGCATTTT. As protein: CASSILDRGRVKQPQHF. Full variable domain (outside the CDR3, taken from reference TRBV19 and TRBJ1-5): DGGITQSPKYLFRKEGQNVTLSCEQNLNHDAMYWYRQDPGQGLRLIYYSQIVNDFQKGDIAEGYSVSREKKESFPLTVTSAQKNPTAFYLCASSILDRGRVKQPQHFGDGTRLSIL.